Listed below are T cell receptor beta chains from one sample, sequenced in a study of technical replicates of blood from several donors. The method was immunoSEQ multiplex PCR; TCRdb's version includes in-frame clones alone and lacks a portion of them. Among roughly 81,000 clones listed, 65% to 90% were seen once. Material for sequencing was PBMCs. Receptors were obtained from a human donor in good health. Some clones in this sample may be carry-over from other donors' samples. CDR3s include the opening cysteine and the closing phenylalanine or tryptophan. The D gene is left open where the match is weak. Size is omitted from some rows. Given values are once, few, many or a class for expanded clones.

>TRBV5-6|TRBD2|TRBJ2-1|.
TGTGCCAGCAGCTTGGGGCTAGCGGGAGGTATCAATGAGCAGTTCTTC
CASSLGLAGGINEQFF
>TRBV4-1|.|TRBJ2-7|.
TGCGCCAGCAGCCAAGAACCCTATACCTACGAGCAGTACTTC
CASSQEPYTYEQYF
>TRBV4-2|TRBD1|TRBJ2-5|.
TGTGCCAGCAGCCAAGGAGGGGTAGGGGGCGTAGAGACCCAGTACTTC
CASSQGGVGGVETQYF
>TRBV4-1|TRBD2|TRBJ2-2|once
TGCGCCAGCAGCCATATTGGCGGGAGAATCACCGGGGAGCTGTTTTTT
CASSHIGGRITGELFF
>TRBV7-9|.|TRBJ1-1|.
TGTGCCAGCAGCGACAGTTTTGAAGCTTTCTTT
CASSDSFEAFF
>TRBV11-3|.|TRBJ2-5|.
TGTGCCAGCAGCTTAGGGGCAGCCCAAGAGACCCAGTACTTC
CASSLGAAQETQYF
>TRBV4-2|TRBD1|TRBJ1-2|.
TGTGCCAGCAGCCAAGTTACAGGGGCGGAGGGTGGCTACACCTTC
CASSQVTGAEGGYTF
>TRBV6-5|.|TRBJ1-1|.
TGTGCCAGCAGGCCGGTCGCGGGCCCTGAAGCTTTCTTT
CASRPVAGPEAFF
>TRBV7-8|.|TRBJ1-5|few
TGTGCCAGCAGCTTAGTCCCGCGAGGCAATCAGCCCCAGCATTTT
CASSLVPRGNQPQHF
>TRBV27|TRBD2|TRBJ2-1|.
TGTGCCAGCAGTTTTAAGGGACTAGCGGACCGATACAATGAGCAGTTCTTC
CASSFKGLADRYNEQFF
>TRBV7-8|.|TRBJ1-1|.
TGTGCCAGCAGCCGCGGGGGGGGCGAAGCTTTCTTT
CASSRGGGEAFF
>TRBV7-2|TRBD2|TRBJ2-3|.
TGTGCCAGCAGCTTTGGACTAGCGGGGAGGGGTACGCAGTATTTT
CASSFGLAGRGTQYF
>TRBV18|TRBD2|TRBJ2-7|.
TGTGCCAGCTCACCAGGACTAGCGGGGGCACGAGGGACCTACGAGCAGTACTTC
CASSPGLAGARGTYEQYF
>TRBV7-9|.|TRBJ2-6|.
TGTGCCAGCAGCTTAGCCGTCCCTGGGGCCAACGTCCTGACTTTC
CASSLAVPGANVLTF
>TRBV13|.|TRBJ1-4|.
TGTGCCAGCAGAATTAACAGGGCTAAGGAAAAACTGTTTTTT
CASRINRAKEKLFF
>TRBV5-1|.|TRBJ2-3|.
TGCGCCAGCAGCTTGGGGCCCGTGGGCCTCACAGATACGCAGTATTTT
CASSLGPVGLTDTQYF
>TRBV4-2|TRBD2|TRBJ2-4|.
TGTGCCAGCAGCCAAGGAAGACTAGCGGGTCCTAAGTACTTC
CASSQGRLAGPKYF
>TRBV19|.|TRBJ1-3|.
TGTGCCAGTAGTATCCGGGGAACCTCTGGAAACACCATATATTTT
CASSIRGTSGNTIYF
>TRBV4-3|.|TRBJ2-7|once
TGCGCCAGCAGCCAAGACCGCCTAGCGAGAGGCTACGAGCAGTACTTC
CASSQDRLARGYEQYF
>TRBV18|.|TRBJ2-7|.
TGTGCCAGCTCACTAGGGAGAGGAGTTATCGAGCAGTACTTC
CASSLGRGVIEQYF
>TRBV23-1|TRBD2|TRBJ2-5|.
TGCGCCAGCAGTCAATCGGGAGCGGGGGGGCAAGAGACCCAGTACTTC
CASSQSGAGGQETQYF
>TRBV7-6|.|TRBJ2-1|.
TGTGCCAGCAGCTTAGGCATAGGGAGCTCCTACAATGAGCAGTTCTTC
CASSLGIGSSYNEQFF
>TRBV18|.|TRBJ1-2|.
TGTGCCAGCTCACGGAACTTACAGGGTTTGAACTATGGCTACACCTTC
CASSRNLQGLNYGYTF
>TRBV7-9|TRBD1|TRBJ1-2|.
TGTGCCAGCAGCTTAGGGACAGGGGGCTTTAACTATGGCTACACCTTC
CASSLGTGGFNYGYTF
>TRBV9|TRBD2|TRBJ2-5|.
TGTGCCAGCAGCGGCGGGGGAGAGGAGACCCAGTACTTC
CASSGGGEETQYF
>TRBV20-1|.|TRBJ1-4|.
TGCAGTGTGCAGGGGCGGGAAAAACTGTTTTTT
CSVQGREKLFF
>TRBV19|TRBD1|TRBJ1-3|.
TGTGCCAGTAGTATTCCCGGACAGGGGGCGGACACCATATATTTT
CASSIPGQGADTIYF
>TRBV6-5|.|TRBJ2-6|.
TGTGCCAGCAATAAAGGGACTGCTGGGGCCAACGTCCTGACTTTC
CASNKGTAGANVLTF
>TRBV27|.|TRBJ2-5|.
TGTGCCAGCAGCCTTGAGGCGACCCAGTACTTC
CASSLEATQYF